This TCR beta chain appears in the sequencing data of a study of T cell responses to AZD1222 COVID-19 vaccine. As regards this clone: Its target is unknown.

Measured with immunoSEQ multiplex PCR; TCRdb has only the in-frame clones, and not every one. The repertoire includes tens of thousands of clones, 90% of them detected once, and approximately 5% sits in the top ten. Germline V gene sequence: CDR1 SGHDT, CDR2 YYEEEE. The CDR3 length is 11 residues. Deletions cut 0 bases from V and 3 bases from J, with 0 bases between. Study-wide points: Regions left unmutated in variants are reportedly the target of nearly half of spike-specific TCRs. Mostly white British, mostly female donors; authors suggested clonal diversity may be underestimated. Two doses of AZD1222 preceded a rise in Spike-specific TCR breadth and depth. Sampling that yielded the repertoires occurred only after the peak T cell response.

The sequence derives from an adult who received the AZD1222 COVID-19 vaccine. Source: peripheral blood, taken 28 days after the second AZD1222 dose. This rearrangement joins TRBV5-6 to TRBJ1-2, with D unresolved. The CDR3: CASSLDYGYTF. As DNA, the CDR3 is TGTGCCAGCAGCTTGGACTATGGCTACACCTTC.